This entry concerns a single T cell receptor (beta chain). Its antigen is not yet known. The record has no base qualities; no much larger clone is one base away. The library was generated by the immunoSEQ multiplex PCR assay. In its TCRdb copy, this immuneACCESS table keeps in-frame sequences only and misses some clones. Where compared with another copy, unresolved V genes explain less than half of these, and the others have no known cause. Counted in this sample were 35,000 to 45,000 clones; just over 90% of them appeared once. The ten largest clonotypes hold around 0.5% of the sample. Via the germline V gene, CDR1 is SGHRS and CDR2 YFSETQ. The junction shows trimming of 0 bases on V and 5 bases on J, and the gene matches do not reach 8 bases of it. From cysteine to phenylalanine, the CDR3 is 17 amino acids long. The kept DNA is CDR3 alone, 51 bases in frame from the first base. This sample stems from a study of T cell changes during pregnancy in multiple sclerosis (dated by TCRdb to the late 2010s). Some background on the complete study: In women with multiple sclerosis, the researchers looked at how the T cell repertoire shifted as pregnancy progressed.

Sequenced here: CD4+ T cells from peripheral blood mononuclear cells, sampled in the first trimester of pregnancy. This receptor was taken from a female donor in good health, enrolled as a control in a pregnancy study. The chain couples TRBV5-1 to TRBJ2-5, with 12 central nucleotides matching TRBD2. Read as DNA, the sequence is TGCGCCAGCAGCTTGGAACCCCTAGCGGGGGGGCGGGAGACCCAGTACTTC. Its protein is CASSLEPLAGGRETQYF.